Presented here are 8 T cell receptor beta chains from one specimen sequenced in a study of OX40 agonist ivuxolimab in advanced cancers. Sequenced by immunoSEQ multiplex PCR; TCRdb stores in-frame clones only, minus some. The top ten clones hold under 5% of a sample with about 62,000 clones, approximately 81% of them seen once. Here the sequenced sample was CD4+ or CD8+ T cells sorted from blood, taken in a trial of the OX40 agonist ivuxolimab. Receptors originate from an adult with an advanced solid tumor such as melanoma, head and neck, liver or kidney cancer.

The rearrangement uses TRBV9 and TRBJ2-5; 8 nucleotides align to TRBD1. Trimming took 2 bases from V and 4 from J; bases not matched to a gene: 7. The CDR3 is 15 residues long. Germline loops: CDR1 SGDLS, CDR2 YYNGEE. The CDR3, as DNA: TGTGCCAGCAGCGTCGGCCCAGGGGGCGTAGAGACCCAGTACTTC. It encodes CASSVGPGGVETQYF.

The rearrangement links TRBV11-2 to TRBJ2-3; D may be TRBD2 (6 bases). The germline V gene encodes CDR1 SGHAT and CDR2 FQNNGV. Trimming removed 3 bases at V and 5 bases at J, with 27 bases between. This CDR3 has 19 amino acids. The CDR3 protein is CASSFGGTSWGSAGDTQYF. For the CDR3, the DNA is TGTGCCAGCAGCTTCGGCGGGACGAGTTGGGGCTCCGCGGGAGATACGCAGTATTTT.

The V call is TRBV27, the J call TRBJ2-5; TRBD2 aligns across 11 bases. Germline V lookup: CDR1 MNHEY, CDR2 SMNVEV (reference sequence). Trimming cost V 8 bases and J 2 bases; bases outside gene matches: 4. The CDR3 has 14 residues. CDR3 in amino acids: CASWGLAEQETQYF. The CDR3 DNA reads TGTGCCAGCTGGGGACTAGCGGAACAAGAGACCCAGTACTTC.

The chain employs TRBV11-2 and TRBJ1-3; unclear D gene. V was shortened by 0 bases and J by 0 bases, with 6 bases between the two germline ends. This CDR3 comprises 15 residues. Germline CDR1 SGHAT, CDR2 FQNNGV. CDR3 nucleotides: TGTGCCAGCAGCTTAGATCCCCTCTCTGGAAACACCATATATTTT. Translation: CASSLDPLSGNTIYF.

This clone showed up just once. The V gene is TRBV28, the J gene TRBJ2-7; 10 bases fit TRBD1. Per the germline V gene, CDR1 is MDHEN and CDR2 is SYDVKM. With V trimmed by 4 bases and J by 4 bases, 4 bases remained unmatched. The CDR3 is 14 amino acids. CDR3 nucleotide sequence: TGTGCCAGCAGTTCGACAGGGGGCGTGTACGAGCAGTACTTC. It yields the protein CASSSTGGVYEQYF.

This chain links TRBV5-1 with TRBJ2-7; 8 bases agree with TRBD2. The V gene end was trimmed by 0 bases and the J gene end by 4 bases; junction bases not matched to a gene: 9. From germline, CDR1 is SGHRS and CDR2 YFSETQ. The length of the CDR3 is 16 residues. The CDR3 sequence is CASSLDSAGVGYEQYF. CDR3 sequence (DNA): TGCGCCAGCAGCTTGGATTCAGCGGGAGTGGGTTACGAGCAGTACTTC.

V is TRBV7-9 and J is TRBJ2-7; 7 positions agree with TRBD1. V dropped 5 bases and J dropped 5; count of bases not matched to a gene: 3. Germline V gene data show CDR1 as SEHNR and CDR2 as FQNEAQ (reference sequence). There are 12 residues in the CDR3. The CDR3 here is CASSVGTDEQYF. The DNA of the CDR3 is TGTGCCAGCAGCGTCGGGACAGACGAGCAGTACTTC.

V is TRBV7-9 and J is TRBJ1-3, with a weak D call TRBD1 (6 bases). The CDR3 consists of 16 residues. Germline CDR1 SEHNR, CDR2 FQNEAQ (reference sequence). V gave up 5 bases and J gave up 2 bases, with 16 bases separating them. The CDR3 DNA reads as TGTGCCAGCAGCCCGAAAACAGGGAGGACTGGAAACACCATATATTTT. Amino acids: CASSPKTGRTGNTIYF.